What follows are 17 T cell receptor beta chains derived from one specimen sequenced in a study of OX40 agonist ivuxolimab in advanced cancers. Only in-frame clones appear in the TCRdb table, and some are missing; sequencing was by immunoSEQ multiplex PCR. The sample lists roughly 71,000 clones; 85% were seen once. The source material was CD4+ or CD8+ T cells sorted from blood, sampled in a trial of the OX40 agonist ivuxolimab. All receptors come from an adult with an advanced solid tumor such as melanoma, head and neck, liver or kidney cancer.

This chain uses TRBV30 with TRBJ1-1; 9 bases fit TRBD1. The CDR3 is 15 amino acids. Germline CDR1 reads GTSNPN; CDR2 reads SVGIG (reference sequence). The V segment lost 2 bases and the J segment 6 bases; nucleotides outside the gene matches: 10. The CDR3 here is CAWSLRDRAFSEAFF. The CDR3 region has the DNA TGTGCCTGGAGTCTCCGGGACAGGGCCTTCTCTGAAGCTTTCTTT.

In DNA, the CDR3 is TGTGCCAGCAGCACCCGGGACAGAGGGGATACGCAGTATTTT. This gives the protein CASSTRDRGDTQYF. V usage is TRBV11-3 and J usage is TRBJ2-3; TRBD1 agrees at 7 bases. V dropped 5 bases and J dropped 6; count of bases not matched to a gene: 8. Germline loops: CDR1 SGHNT, CDR2 YENEEA. CDR3 length equals 14 residues.

This clone was detected once. The DNA of the CDR3 is TGTGCCAGCAGCTTAGAGGGGGGGCCCTACGAGCAGTACTTC. Translating it yields CASSLEGGPYEQYF. V usage is TRBV7-6 and J usage is TRBJ2-7; weak D call: TRBD2 (7 bases). The CDR3 is made up of 14 amino acids. V gave up 1 base and J gave up 2 bases, with 9 bases separating them. Germline V gene lookup returns CDR1 SGHVS and CDR2 FNYEAQ.

This clone appeared a few times. This rearrangement joins TRBV4-1 to TRBJ1-5; no firm D call. Germline loops: CDR1 MGHRA, CDR2 YSYEKL. The germline V and J ends were trimmed by 1 base and 4 bases, with 8 bases remaining between them. The CDR3 covers 14 residues. The DNA for the CDR3 is TGCGCCAGCAGCCAAGGGCAGGTAAATCAGCCCCAGCATTTT. Amino acids: CASSQGQVNQPQHF.

The CDR3 sequence is CASSEQGYEQYF. CDR3 bases: TGTGCCAGCAGTGAACAGGGGTACGAGCAGTACTTC. The chain recombines TRBV6-5 with TRBJ2-7; TRBD1 matches at 7 bases. The CDR3 contains 12 residues. V dropped 5 bases and J dropped 4; count of bases not matched to a gene: 2. From germline, CDR1 is MNHEY and CDR2 SVGAGI.

This clone came up a few times. The chain recombines TRBV28 with TRBJ2-7; 13 bases agree with TRBD2. J was trimmed by 0 bases and V by 4 bases; bases with no gene match: 12. The CDR3 contains 19 residues. CDR1 and CDR2 from the germline V gene are MDHEN and SYDVKM. The CDR3 DNA is TGTGCCAGCAGTTATCGCCGGACTAGCGGGGGCGCGAGCTCCTACGAGCAGTACTTC. It codes for CASSYRRTSGGASSYEQYF. The complete variable domain, with remaining parts taken from reference TRBV28 and TRBJ2-7, reads DVKVTQSSRYLVKRTGEKVFLECVQDMDHENMFWYRQDPGLGLRLIYFSYDVKMKEKGDIPEGYSVSREKKERFSLILESASTNQTSMYLCASSYRRTSGGASSYEQYFGPGTRLTVT.

The rearrangement uses TRBV5-4 and TRBJ2-1; 11 bases fit TRBD2. The V gene end was trimmed by 2 bases and the J gene end by 9 bases; junction bases not matched to a gene: 7. The CDR3 length is 15 residues. The germline V gene has CDR1 SGHNT and CDR2 YYREEE (reference sequence). This CDR3 reads CASSFDSGRVFEQFF. The DNA of the CDR3 is TGTGCCAGCAGCTTTGATAGCGGGAGGGTATTTGAGCAGTTCTTC.

This chain joins TRBV7-2 and TRBJ2-5, with 7 bases aligning to TRBD1. After removal of 6 bases from V and 4 bases from J, the junction contained 14 bases not matched to a gene. The V gene's germline CDR1 is SGHTA and CDR2 FQGNSA. This CDR3 is built from 16 residues. CDR3 nucleotides: TGTGCCAGCAGTCGACAGGGTACCACGGGTGGAGAGACCCAGTACTTC. It specifies CASSRQGTTGGETQYF.

The chain uses TRBV5-4 and TRBJ1-6; TRBD1 agrees at 11 bases. This CDR3 comprises 15 residues. CDR1 and CDR2 from the germline V gene are SGHNT and YYREEE (reference sequence). V dropped 0 bases and J dropped 10; count of bases not matched to a gene: 3. CDR3 DNA: TGTGCCAGCAGCTTGGCCGGGACAGGGGGATCACCCCTCCACTTT. Its protein product is CASSLAGTGGSPLHF. Using reference TRBV5-4 and TRBJ1-6 for the parts outside the CDR3, the full variable domain is ETGVTQSPTHLIKTRGQQVTLRCSSQSGHNTVSWYQQALGQGPQFIFQYYREEENGRGNFPPRFSGLQFPNYSSELNVNALELDDSALYLCASSLAGTGGSPLHFGNGTRLTVT.

The chain has TRBV7-9 and TRBJ1-4; 7 nucleotides align to TRBD1. V was clipped by 2 bases and J by 10 bases; unmatched bases: 4. CDR3 length equals 13 residues. Germline lookup yields CDR1 SEHNR and CDR2 FQNEAQ (reference sequence). CDR3 in DNA: TGTGCCAGCAGCTTAAGACAGGGCGGAAAACTGTTTTTT. Its protein product is CASSLRQGGKLFF.

This clone has only a few counts. The rearrangement joins TRBV5-1 to TRBJ2-7; D is unresolved. The CDR3 is 15 amino acids. The germline CDR1 and CDR2 sequences are SGHRS and YFSETQ. V was pared by 1 base and J by 1 base, with 12 bases between. The CDR3 loop reads CASSLSPDGSYEQYF. The CDR3 bases are TGCGCCAGCAGCTTGTCCCCGGACGGATCCTACGAGCAGTACTTC. Variable domain in full (rest from reference TRBV5-1 and TRBJ2-7): KAGVTQTPRYLIKTRGQQVTLSCSPISGHRSVSWYQQTPGQGLQFLFEYFSETQRNKGNFPGRFSGRQFSNSRSEMNVSTLELGDSALYLCASSLSPDGSYEQYFGPGTRLTVT.

V is TRBV5-6 and J is TRBJ2-5; TRBD1 aligns across 7 bases. CDR1 is SGHDT and CDR2 is YYEEEE in the germline V gene. Unmatched junction bases numbered 8, after V lost 4 bases and J lost 5 bases. The length of the CDR3 is 14 residues. This CDR3 reads CASSKQGRGETQYF. In DNA form, the CDR3 reads TGTGCCAGCAGCAAACAGGGGCGAGGGGAGACCCAGTACTTC.

The chain couples TRBV19 to TRBJ1-1; D is possibly TRBD1 (5 bases). Germline V lookup: CDR1 LNHDA, CDR2 SQIVND (reference sequence). V was cut by 1 base and J by 3 bases, with 18 bases left in between. The CDR3 consists of 17 residues. The CDR3: CASSIGQGLEGYTEAFF. CDR3 sequence (DNA): TGTGCCAGTAGTATAGGGCAGGGACTTGAAGGGTACACTGAAGCTTTCTTT.

This clone has just a few counts. This chain connects TRBV5-1 to TRBJ2-6; 8 nucleotides match TRBD2. The CDR3 runs to 15 residues. The V segment lost 4 bases and the J segment 2 bases; nucleotides outside the gene matches: 2. The germline V gene has CDR1 SGHRS and CDR2 YFSETQ. CDR3 coding DNA: TGCGCCAGCAGCCCCGGGAGGGCTGGGGCCAACGTCCTGACTTTC. It is translated as CASSPGRAGANVLTF.

For this clone: Other DNA sequences in this sample translate to the same CDR3. This chain connects TRBV6-5 to TRBJ1-2; D call uncertain. V lost 6 bases to trimming and J lost 1 base, with 6 bases between them. From germline, CDR1 is MNHEY and CDR2 SVGAGI. This CDR3 has 12 residues. This chain's CDR3 is CASRTINYGYTF. CDR3 coding DNA: TGTGCCAGCAGAACTATTAACTATGGCTACACCTTC.

This clone was seen just once. The chain couples TRBV4-1 to TRBJ2-7; tentatively, D is TRBD2 (7 bases). V was trimmed by 1 base and J by 4 bases, leaving 17 bases between them. The CDR3 is made up of 16 amino acids. The germline CDR1 and CDR2 sequences are MGHRA and YSYEKL. CDR3 bases: TGCGCCAGCAGCCAAGGGAGAGGGGGGGCAAAGTACGAGCAGTACTTC. This sequence encodes CASSQGRGGAKYEQYF.

The chain combines TRBV6-5 with TRBJ1-2; no clear D. This CDR3 has 16 amino acids. Germline loops: CDR1 MNHEY, CDR2 SVGAGI. The germline V and J ends were trimmed by 0 bases and 0 bases, with 11 bases remaining between them. The CDR3 bases are TGTGCCAGCAGTTACTCGAGAAGAATAGCTAACTATGGCTACACCTTC. It specifies CASSYSRRIANYGYTF.